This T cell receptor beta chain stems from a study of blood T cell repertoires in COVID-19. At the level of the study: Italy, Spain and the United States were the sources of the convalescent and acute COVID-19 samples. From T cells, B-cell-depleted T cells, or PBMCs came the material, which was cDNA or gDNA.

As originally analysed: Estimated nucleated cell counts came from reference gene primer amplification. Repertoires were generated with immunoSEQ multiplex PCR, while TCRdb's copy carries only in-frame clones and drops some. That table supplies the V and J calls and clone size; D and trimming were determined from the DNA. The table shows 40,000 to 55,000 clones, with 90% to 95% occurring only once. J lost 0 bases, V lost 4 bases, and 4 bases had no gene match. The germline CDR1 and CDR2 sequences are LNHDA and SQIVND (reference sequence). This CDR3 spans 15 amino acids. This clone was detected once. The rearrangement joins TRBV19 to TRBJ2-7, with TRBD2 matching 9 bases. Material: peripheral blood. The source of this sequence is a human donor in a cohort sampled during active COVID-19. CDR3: CASSTLAGISYEQYF. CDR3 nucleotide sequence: TGTGCCAGTAGTACCCTAGCGGGGATCTCCTACGAGCAGTACTTC.